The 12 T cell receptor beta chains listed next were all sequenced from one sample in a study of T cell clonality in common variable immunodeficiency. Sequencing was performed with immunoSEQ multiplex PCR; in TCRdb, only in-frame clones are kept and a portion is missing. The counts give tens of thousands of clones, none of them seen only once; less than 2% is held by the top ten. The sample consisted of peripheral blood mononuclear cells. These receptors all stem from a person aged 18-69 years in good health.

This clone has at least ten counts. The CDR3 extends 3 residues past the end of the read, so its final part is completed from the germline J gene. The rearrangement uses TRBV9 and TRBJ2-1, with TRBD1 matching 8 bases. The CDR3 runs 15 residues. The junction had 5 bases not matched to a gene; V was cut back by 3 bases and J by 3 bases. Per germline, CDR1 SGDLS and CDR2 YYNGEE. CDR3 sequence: CASSDGQGGYNEQFF. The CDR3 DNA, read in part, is TGTGCCAGCAGCGACGGACAGGGAGGCTACAATGAG.

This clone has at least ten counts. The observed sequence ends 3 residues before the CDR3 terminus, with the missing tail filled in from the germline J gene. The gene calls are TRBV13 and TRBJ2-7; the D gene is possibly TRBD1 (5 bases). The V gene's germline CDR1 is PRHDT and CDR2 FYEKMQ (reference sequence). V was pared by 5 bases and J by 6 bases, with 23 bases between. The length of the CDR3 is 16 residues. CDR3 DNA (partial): TGTGCCAGCAGCACCCTGACAGTGGCCTATAGTGGCGAG. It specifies CASSTLTVAYSGE. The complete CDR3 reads CASSTLTVAYSGEQYF.

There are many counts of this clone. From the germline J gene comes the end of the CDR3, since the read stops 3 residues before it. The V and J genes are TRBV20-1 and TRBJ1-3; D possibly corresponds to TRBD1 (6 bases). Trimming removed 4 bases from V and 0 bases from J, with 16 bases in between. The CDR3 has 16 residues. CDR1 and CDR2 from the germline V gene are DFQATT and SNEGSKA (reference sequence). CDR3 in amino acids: CSATKAGAFSGNTIYF. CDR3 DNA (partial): TGCAGTGCTACAAAGGCAGGGGCCTTCTCTGGAAACACC.

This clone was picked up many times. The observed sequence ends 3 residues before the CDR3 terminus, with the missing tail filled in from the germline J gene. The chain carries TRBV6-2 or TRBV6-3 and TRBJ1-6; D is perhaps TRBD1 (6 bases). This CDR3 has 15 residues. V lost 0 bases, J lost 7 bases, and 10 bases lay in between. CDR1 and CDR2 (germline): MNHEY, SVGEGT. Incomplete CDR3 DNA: TGTGCCAGCAGTTACTCCGGACAGTCGAATTCACCC. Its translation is CASSYSGQSNSP. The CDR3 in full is CASSYSGQSNSPLHF.

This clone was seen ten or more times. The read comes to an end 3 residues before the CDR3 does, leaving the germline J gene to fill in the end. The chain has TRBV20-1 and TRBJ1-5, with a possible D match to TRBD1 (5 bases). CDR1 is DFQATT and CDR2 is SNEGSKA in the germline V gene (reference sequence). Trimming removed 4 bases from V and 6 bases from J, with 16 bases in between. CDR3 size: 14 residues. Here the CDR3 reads CSAIRTPRSQPQHF. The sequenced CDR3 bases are TGCAGTGCTATCCGGACACCCCGTAGTCAGCCC.

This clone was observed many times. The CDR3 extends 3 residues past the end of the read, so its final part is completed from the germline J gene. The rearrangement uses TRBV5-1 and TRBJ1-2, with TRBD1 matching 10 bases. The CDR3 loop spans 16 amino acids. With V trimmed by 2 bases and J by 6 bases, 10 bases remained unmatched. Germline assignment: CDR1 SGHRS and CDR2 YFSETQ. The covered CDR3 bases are TGCGCCAGCAGCTTCTTAGGACAGGGGGGAGAAGATGGC. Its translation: CASSFLGQGGEDG. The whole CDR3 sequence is CASSFLGQGGEDGYTF.

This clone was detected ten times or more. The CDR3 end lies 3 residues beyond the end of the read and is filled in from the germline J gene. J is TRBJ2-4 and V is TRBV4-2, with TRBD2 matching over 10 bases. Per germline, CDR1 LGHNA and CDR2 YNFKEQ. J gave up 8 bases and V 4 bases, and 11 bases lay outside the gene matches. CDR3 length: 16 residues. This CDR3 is CASSPEEAGGPDIQYF. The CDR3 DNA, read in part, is TGTGCCAGCAGCCCAGAGGAAGCGGGGGGGCCGGACATT.

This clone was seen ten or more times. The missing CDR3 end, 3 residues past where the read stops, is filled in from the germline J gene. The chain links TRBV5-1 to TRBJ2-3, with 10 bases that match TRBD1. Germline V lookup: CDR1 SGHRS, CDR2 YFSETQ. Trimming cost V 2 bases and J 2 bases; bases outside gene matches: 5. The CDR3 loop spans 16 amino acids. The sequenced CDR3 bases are TGCGCCAGCAGCTTATGGGGACAGGGGAACACAGATACG. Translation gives CASSLWGQGNTDT. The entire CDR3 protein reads CASSLWGQGNTDTQYF.

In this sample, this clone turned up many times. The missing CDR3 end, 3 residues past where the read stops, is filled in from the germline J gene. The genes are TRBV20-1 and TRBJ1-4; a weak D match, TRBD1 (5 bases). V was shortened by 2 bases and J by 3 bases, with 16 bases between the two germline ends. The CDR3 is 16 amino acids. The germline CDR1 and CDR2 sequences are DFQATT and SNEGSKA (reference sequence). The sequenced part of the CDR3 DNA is TGCAGTGCTAGACGTCCTGGGAGGGGTTCTAATGAAAAA. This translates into CSARRPGRGSNEK. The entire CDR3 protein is CSARRPGRGSNEKLFF.

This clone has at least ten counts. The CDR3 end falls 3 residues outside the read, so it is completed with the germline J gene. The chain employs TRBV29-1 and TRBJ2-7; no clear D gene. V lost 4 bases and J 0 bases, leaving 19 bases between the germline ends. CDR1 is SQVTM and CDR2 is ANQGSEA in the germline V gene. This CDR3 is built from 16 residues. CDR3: CSVGGRVGKYSYEQYF. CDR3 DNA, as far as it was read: TGCAGCGTTGGAGGTCGGGTCGGAAAATACTCCTACGAG.

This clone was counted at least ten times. The chain's CDR3 is CAWDRGPYGYTF. The part of the CDR3 DNA that was read is TGTGCCTGGGACAGGGGTCCGTATGGC. The genes are TRBV30 and TRBJ1-2, with 8 bases matching TRBD1. Coverage ceases 3 residues before the CDR3 finishes, and the germline J gene fills in the end. CDR3 length: 12 amino acids. V was pared by 5 bases and J by 5 bases, with 4 bases of the junction left unmatched. Germline lookup yields CDR1 GTSNPN and CDR2 SVGIG (reference sequence).

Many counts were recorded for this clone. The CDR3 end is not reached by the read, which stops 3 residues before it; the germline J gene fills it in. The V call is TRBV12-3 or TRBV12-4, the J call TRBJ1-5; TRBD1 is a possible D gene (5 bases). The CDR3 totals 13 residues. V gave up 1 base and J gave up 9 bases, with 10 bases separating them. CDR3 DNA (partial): TGTGCCAGCAGTTTAGAGGGGCTGTTGCCC. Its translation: CASSLEGLLP. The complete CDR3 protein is CASSLEGLLPQHF.